This entry describes one T cell receptor beta chain. Antigen specificity is unknown. The protocol was immunoSEQ multiplex PCR, while the TCRdb copy is restricted to in-frame clones and leaves out a portion. The data hold tens of thousands of clones, with about 91% observed a single time. The data derive from a study of a mutant IDH1 vaccine in newly diagnosed glioma. Time point reported: week 5, during vaccination. Vaccinated patients received 300 ug of mutant IDH1 20-mer peptide per dose, with topical imiquimod. The sequence came from a woman aged 45 to 65 with glioma. The material was PBMCs, obtained from a glioma patient whose treatment included an IDH1 peptide vaccine.

The CDR3 coding sequence is TGCAGTGCGCCCGGAAACAATGAGCAGTTCTTC. This codes for CSAPGNNEQFF. This rearrangement joins TRBV20-1 to TRBJ2-1; D is uncertain. CDR1 DFQATT and CDR2 SNEGSKA come from the germline V gene (reference sequence). V was pared by 6 bases and J by 5 bases, with 8 bases between. The CDR3 sequence is 11 residues long.